These T cell receptor beta chains were read from a single sample in a study of blood T cell repertoires in COVID-19. The data were produced by immunoSEQ multiplex PCR, yet TCRdb's version contains in-frame clones alone and is incomplete. The sample holds 60,000 to 75,000 clones, approximately 90% seen once. Sequencing was carried out using peripheral blood. The origin of the receptors is an elderly woman with acute or convalescent COVID-19. The CDR3 runs from the conserved cysteine through the conserved F or W. The D gene is left open where the match is weak. Only part of the rows carry a size: once, few, many, or a class if the clone is expanded.

abundance: once; d_gene: TRBD2; j_gene: TRBJ2-7; v_gene: TRBV5-1; CDR3aa: CASSRDGTSSYEQYF; CDR3nt: TGCGCCAGCAGCCGCGACGGGACTAGCTCCTACGAGCAGTACTTC
abundance: NA; d_gene: NA; j_gene: TRBJ1-2; v_gene: TRBV6-5; CDR3aa: CASSPGQIYGYTF; CDR3nt: TGTGCCAGCAGCCCCGGACAGATATATGGCTACACCTTC
abundance: NA; d_gene: TRBD1; j_gene: TRBJ1-1; v_gene: TRBV18; CDR3aa: CASKTGARNTEAFF; CDR3nt: TGTGCCAGTAAGACAGGGGCAAGGAACACTGAAGCTTTCTTT
abundance: NA; d_gene: NA; j_gene: TRBJ1-1; v_gene: TRBV5-4; CDR3aa: CASSPGGAPTEAFF; CDR3nt: TGTGCCAGCAGCCCCGGAGGAGCTCCCACTGAAGCTTTCTTT
abundance: few; d_gene: TRBD1; j_gene: TRBJ2-3; v_gene: TRBV5-6; CDR3aa: CASSVYRGPSTDTQYF; CDR3nt: TGTGCCAGCAGCGTCTACAGGGGCCCTAGCACAGATACGCAGTATTTT
abundance: NA; d_gene: NA; j_gene: TRBJ2-1; v_gene: TRBV4-2; CDR3aa: CASSQGSTSNEQFF; CDR3nt: TGTGCCAGCAGCCAAGGAAGTACTAGTAATGAGCAGTTCTTC
abundance: NA; d_gene: NA; j_gene: TRBJ2-2; v_gene: TRBV12-3/TRBV12-4; CDR3aa: CASSLSAGELFF; CDR3nt: TGTGCCAGCAGTTTAAGCGCCGGGGAGCTGTTTTTT
abundance: NA; d_gene: NA; j_gene: TRBJ1-2; v_gene: TRBV28; CDR3aa: CASSVQGFANYGYTF; CDR3nt: TGTGCCAGCAGTGTCCAGGGGTTTGCCAACTATGGCTACACCTTC
abundance: NA; d_gene: TRBD1; j_gene: TRBJ2-7; v_gene: TRBV5-6; CDR3aa: CASRAGTGHYEQYF; CDR3nt: TGTGCCAGCAGGGCCGGGACAGGGCACTACGAGCAGTACTTC
abundance: NA; d_gene: TRBD2; j_gene: TRBJ2-1; v_gene: TRBV28; CDR3aa: CASNPLVGLAGGFNEQFF; CDR3nt: TGTGCCAGCAACCCGTTAGTCGGACTAGCGGGAGGATTCAATGAGCAGTTCTTC
abundance: NA; d_gene: TRBD1; j_gene: TRBJ1-2; v_gene: TRBV19; CDR3aa: CASSFPGQGNYGYTF; CDR3nt: TGTGCCAGTAGTTTCCCGGGACAGGGAAACTATGGCTACACCTTC
abundance: NA; d_gene: TRBD2; j_gene: TRBJ2-2; v_gene: TRBV7-2; CDR3aa: CASSLIGTSAGELFF; CDR3nt: TGTGCCAGCAGCTTAATCGGGACTAGCGCCGGGGAGCTGTTTTTT
abundance: once; d_gene: NA; j_gene: TRBJ1-6; v_gene: TRBV28; CDR3aa: CASSGGQSYNSPLHF; CDR3nt: TGTGCCAGCAGCGGGGGGCAGTCCTATAATTCACCCCTCCACTTT
abundance: few; d_gene: TRBD1; j_gene: TRBJ1-4; v_gene: TRBV19; CDR3aa: CASRNPDREEKLFF; CDR3nt: TGTGCCAGTAGGAACCCGGACAGGGAGGAAAAACTGTTTTTT
abundance: NA; d_gene: NA; j_gene: TRBJ2-3; v_gene: TRBV6-5; CDR3aa: CASTLDLTDTQYF; CDR3nt: TGTGCCAGCACCCTAGACCTCACAGATACGCAGTATTTT
abundance: few; d_gene: TRBD1; j_gene: TRBJ1-2; v_gene: TRBV28; CDR3aa: CASSPVDREDYGYTF; CDR3nt: TGTGCCAGCAGTCCCGTGGACAGGGAGGACTATGGCTACACCTTC
abundance: NA; d_gene: TRBD1; j_gene: TRBJ1-2; v_gene: TRBV20-1; CDR3aa: CSASRTGGYGYTF; CDR3nt: TGCAGTGCTAGTAGGACAGGGGGCTATGGCTACACCTTC
abundance: once; d_gene: NA; j_gene: TRBJ1-1; v_gene: TRBV2; CDR3aa: CASSTKRETEAFF; CDR3nt: TGTGCCAGCAGTACAAAGAGGGAAACTGAAGCTTTCTTT
abundance: NA; d_gene: NA; j_gene: TRBJ2-2; v_gene: TRBV7-2; CDR3aa: CASSRLSRELFF; CDR3nt: TGTGCCAGCAGCCGCCTTTCTAGGGAGCTGTTTTTT
abundance: NA; d_gene: TRBD1; j_gene: TRBJ1-1; v_gene: TRBV6-5; CDR3aa: CASTKAGGLNTEAFF; CDR3nt: TGTGCCAGCACCAAAGCAGGGGGCTTGAACACTGAAGCTTTCTTT
abundance: NA; d_gene: NA; j_gene: TRBJ2-2; v_gene: TRBV12-3/TRBV12-4; CDR3aa: CASRATGELFF; CDR3nt: TGTGCCAGCAGGGCTACCGGGGAGCTGTTTTTT
abundance: NA; d_gene: NA; j_gene: TRBJ1-1; v_gene: TRBV4-1; CDR3aa: CASSQAGRSITEAFF; CDR3nt: TGCGCCAGCAGCCAAGCAGGGCGGAGTATAACTGAAGCTTTCTTT
abundance: NA; d_gene: TRBD1; j_gene: TRBJ2-4; v_gene: TRBV6-6; CDR3aa: CASNGQGGAQGNIQYF; CDR3nt: TGTGCCAGCAACGGACAGGGAGGTGCCCAGGGAAACATTCAGTACTTC
abundance: NA; d_gene: TRBD2; j_gene: TRBJ2-1; v_gene: TRBV9; CDR3aa: CASSVGVTSGDNEQFF; CDR3nt: TGTGCCAGCAGCGTAGGGGTAACTAGCGGAGACAATGAGCAGTTCTTC
abundance: NA; d_gene: TRBD1; j_gene: TRBJ1-2; v_gene: TRBV28; CDR3aa: CASSSYQQGAGGYTF; CDR3nt: TGTGCCAGCAGTTCCTACCAACAGGGGGCTGGTGGCTACACCTTC
abundance: NA; d_gene: NA; j_gene: TRBJ2-7; v_gene: TRBV5-1; CDR3aa: CASSLGYSYEQYF; CDR3nt: TGCGCCAGCAGCTTGGGCTACTCCTACGAGCAGTACTTC
abundance: NA; d_gene: NA; j_gene: TRBJ2-1; v_gene: TRBV19; CDR3aa: CASRREGDSYNEQFF; CDR3nt: TGTGCCAGTAGGAGGGAGGGGGACTCCTACAATGAGCAGTTCTTC
abundance: NA; d_gene: TRBD1; j_gene: TRBJ1-2; v_gene: TRBV27; CDR3aa: CASSSLVGTGVSQSYTF; CDR3nt: TGTGCCAGCAGTTCCCTAGTCGGGACAGGGGTTTCTCAGAGCTACACCTTC
abundance: NA; d_gene: NA; j_gene: TRBJ2-5; v_gene: TRBV5-1; CDR3aa: CASSLTNRAETQYF; CDR3nt: TGCGCCAGCAGCCTTACCAACAGGGCGGAGACCCAGTACTTC
abundance: NA; d_gene: TRBD2; j_gene: TRBJ2-1; v_gene: TRBV9; CDR3aa: CASSVGLAGIGEQFF; CDR3nt: TGTGCCAGCAGCGTAGGACTAGCGGGGATCGGTGAGCAGTTCTTC
abundance: NA; d_gene: NA; j_gene: TRBJ2-7; v_gene: TRBV6-6; CDR3aa: CASSSGVYEQYF; CDR3nt: TGTGCCAGCAGTTCGGGAGTCTACGAGCAGTACTTC
abundance: NA; d_gene: NA; j_gene: TRBJ1-2; v_gene: TRBV5-4; CDR3aa: CASSLAGSNGYTF; CDR3nt: TGTGCCAGCAGCTTGGCCGGGAGTAATGGCTACACCTTC
abundance: NA; d_gene: TRBD2; j_gene: TRBJ2-7; v_gene: TRBV5-6; CDR3aa: CASSLEGGRFYEQYF; CDR3nt: TGTGCCAGCAGCTTGGAGGGAGGGAGATTCTACGAGCAGTACTTC
abundance: NA; d_gene: TRBD2; j_gene: TRBJ2-3; v_gene: TRBV27; CDR3aa: CASTPSGRATDTQYF; CDR3nt: TGTGCCAGCACCCCCAGCGGGAGGGCCACAGATACGCAGTATTTT